This section outlines one T cell receptor beta chain sequence together with its context. No DNA is given; TCRdb re-called the 5' RACE reads and lists each CDR3 protein once. Its listing shows 350,000 to 500,000 distinct CDR3 sequences. This specimen comes from a study of monozygotic twins with inflammatory bowel disease. The CDR3 spans 13 residues. CDR1 is SGHTA and CDR2 is FQGNSA in the germline V gene. The TCR was taken from a human donor with ulcerative colitis or Crohn's disease, or a healthy co-twin of an affected twin (not recorded which). V usage is TRBV7-2 and J usage is TRBJ2-3; TCRdb's D gene call, TRBD1, goes unchecked for lack of DNA. Input material: blood. The CDR3 sequence: CASSPRTGDTQYF.